One sample yielded the 25 T cell receptor beta chains listed below, sequenced in a study of blood T cell repertoires in COVID-19. Sequencing was performed with immunoSEQ multiplex PCR; in TCRdb, only in-frame clones are kept and a portion is missing. The sample consists of approximately 170,000 clones, 65% to 85% of them appearing once. Sequences were obtained from PBMCs or T cells enriched from blood (not recorded which). These receptors were obtained from a woman aged 25 to 39 who had recovered from COVID-19.

V gene TRBV28 combines with J gene TRBJ1-1; unclear D gene. CDR3 size: 14 residues. Germline assignment: CDR1 MDHEN and CDR2 SYDVKM. Deletions cut 3 bases from V and 7 bases from J, with 15 bases between. Here the CDR3 reads CASSFLRGRYEAFF. The CDR3 bases are TGTGCCAGCAGTTTTTTAAGAGGGAGATATGAAGCTTTCTTT.

V is TRBV27 and J is TRBJ2-5; the match to TRBD2 covers 14 bases. CDR1 is MNHEY, CDR2 SMNVEV, per germline (reference sequence). V trimming: 7 bases; J trimming: 1 base; junction bases outside the gene matches: 5. This CDR3 has 16 amino acids. The CDR3 protein is CASKGLAGAFQETQYF. The DNA for the CDR3 is TGTGCCAGCAAGGGACTAGCGGGGGCCTTCCAAGAGACCCAGTACTTC.

The genes are TRBV4-1 and TRBJ1-2; maybe TRBD1 (5 bases). The CDR3 covers 13 residues. CDR1 is MGHRA, CDR2 YSYEKL, per germline. V was pared by 4 bases and J by 9 bases, with 15 bases between. The CDR3: CASSRAPRESYTF. The CDR3 DNA reads TGCGCCAGCAGCCGAGCCCCCAGGGAAAGCTACACCTTC.

This chain connects TRBV15 to TRBJ2-3, with TRBD2 identical over 9 bases. Germline CDR1 LNHNV, CDR2 YYDKDF (reference sequence). The J segment lost 6 bases and the V segment lost 5 bases, leaving 15 bases of the junction unmatched. The CDR3 is made up of 17 amino acids. The CDR3 protein is CATSGYTTGLAVDTQYF. The DNA of the CDR3 is TGTGCCACCAGCGGATACACCACGGGACTAGCAGTTGATACGCAGTATTTT.

The rearrangement joins TRBV2 to TRBJ1-5; TRBD1 matches 11 bases. V lost 8 bases and J lost 9; bases outside the gene matches: 6. Germline V gene data show CDR1 as SNHLY and CDR2 as FYNNEI. The CDR3 has 13 residues. The CDR3 spells CASGGTGGGPQHF. The CDR3 DNA reads TGTGCCAGCGGAGGGACAGGGGGAGGGCCCCAGCATTTT.

This chain connects TRBV5-1 to TRBJ2-3; TRBD1 is a possible D gene (6 bases). Germline assignment: CDR1 SGHRS and CDR2 YFSETQ. This CDR3 has 14 residues. V was shortened by 0 bases and J by 4 bases, with 9 bases between the two germline ends. Written as DNA, the CDR3 is TGCGCCAGCAGCTTGGACAGGGTGTCAGATACGCAGTATTTT. It is translated as CASSLDRVSDTQYF.

This chain uses TRBV4-1 with TRBJ2-3; TRBD2 matches 8 bases. The CDR3 is 18 residues long. Germline CDR1 and CDR2: MGHRA and YSYEKL. V lost 1 base, J lost 6 bases, and 15 bases stayed unmatched. CDR3 sequence (DNA): TGCGCCAGCAGCCAAGGTAAGGCACCGGGGGGGCGGTTCGATACGCAGTATTTT. It encodes CASSQGKAPGGRFDTQYF.

This clone showed up just once. The chain links TRBV21-1 to TRBJ2-1; TRBD2 is taken as the D call from the table, unchecked against the DNA. TRBV21-1 is an annotated pseudogene. This CDR3 has 18 amino acids. CDR3 coding DNA: TGTGCCAGCAGCATGGGTAGCGGGAGGGGAAGCTCCTACAATGAGCAGTTCTTC. This gives the protein CASSMGSGRGSSYNEQFF.

Note on this clone: Other DNA sequences in this sample translate to the same CDR3. The rearrangement uses TRBV2 and TRBJ1-2, with TRBD1 as a possible D gene (5 bases). Germline V gene sequence: CDR1 SNHLY, CDR2 FYNNEI. V shed 5 bases and J shed 5 bases, with 9 bases lying between them. The CDR3 spans 12 residues. The DNA of the CDR3 is TGTGCCAGCAGTCCTCAGGGATATGGCTACACCTTC. Translated, it gives CASSPQGYGYTF.

For the CDR3, the DNA is TGTGCCAGCACACACAGGGGGACAAGCACAGATACGCAGTATTTT. Protein product: CASTHRGTSTDTQYF. This chain connects TRBV6-5 to TRBJ2-3, with 8 bases fitting TRBD1. Germline V CDR1 and CDR2: MNHEY, SVGAGI. Trimming took 7 bases from V and 0 from J; bases not matched to a gene: 6. The CDR3 sequence is 15 residues long.

The chain links TRBV5-1 to TRBJ2-5; the D gene is possibly TRBD2 (5 bases). The CDR3 runs to 13 residues. CDR1 and CDR2 (germline): SGHRS, YFSETQ. V lost 1 base, J lost 4 bases, and 8 bases lay in between. The CDR3 reads CASSLYLAETQYF. CDR3 sequence (DNA): TGCGCCAGCAGCTTGTATCTAGCAGAGACCCAGTACTTC.

The chain employs TRBV5-1 and TRBJ1-5; D remains ambiguous. Germline CDR1 SGHRS, CDR2 YFSETQ. Trimming removed 0 bases from V and 1 base from J, with 5 bases in between. The CDR3 covers 14 residues. The CDR3 loop reads CASSLDSSNQPQHF. CDR3 coding DNA: TGCGCCAGCAGCTTGGACAGCAGCAATCAGCCCCAGCATTTT.

This clone appeared a few times. The rearrangement uses TRBV5-1 and TRBJ1-6; 7 bases align to TRBD1. The CDR3 totals 17 residues. V was pared by 0 bases and J by 4 bases, with 7 bases of the junction left unmatched. The germline V gene has CDR1 SGHRS and CDR2 YFSETQ. The CDR3 sequence is CASSLVGTDSYNSPLHF. CDR3 coding DNA: TGCGCCAGCAGCTTGGTCGGGACAGACTCTTATAATTCACCCCTCCACTTT.

The rearrangement uses TRBV7-8 and TRBJ1-1, with D perhaps TRBD1 (6 bases). CDR1 and CDR2 from the germline V gene are SGHVS and FQNEAQ. The CDR3 contains 17 residues. V was cut by 1 base and J by 3 bases, with 18 bases left in between. CDR3 in amino acids: CASSLVWGTGLDTEAFF. DNA for the CDR3: TGTGCCAGCAGCTTAGTCTGGGGCACAGGGTTGGACACTGAAGCTTTCTTT.

This chain connects TRBV7-2 to TRBJ1-1; TRBD1 matches 10 bases. J gave up 3 bases and V 2 bases, and 9 bases lay outside the gene matches. CDR1 and CDR2 (germline): SGHTA, FQGNSA. The CDR3 is 17 residues long. The CDR3 bases are TGTGCCAGCAGCTTAAACCGGCCGGGACAGGGGTACACTGAAGCTTTCTTT. Translation: CASSLNRPGQGYTEAFF.

In its sample, this clone was seen once. The genes are TRBV6-5 and TRBJ1-2; no reliable D call. V lost 0 bases and J 2 bases, leaving 10 bases between the germline ends. This CDR3 contains 15 residues. Germline V lookup: CDR1 MNHEY, CDR2 SVGAGI. This CDR3 reads CASSYSHRLNYGYTF. CDR3 bases: TGTGCCAGCAGTTACTCCCACAGATTAAACTATGGCTACACCTTC.

The chain carries TRBV10-3 and TRBJ2-3, with 9 bases identical to TRBD2. This CDR3 spans 15 amino acids. CDR1 is ENHRY and CDR2 is SYGVKD in the germline V gene. Trimming took 1 base from V and 4 from J; bases not matched to a gene: 3. The CDR3 reads CAISEWREGADTQYF. In DNA form, the CDR3 reads TGTGCCATCAGTGAGTGGCGGGAGGGGGCAGATACGCAGTATTTT.

This chain connects TRBV5-6 to TRBJ2-1, with D hard to call. The CDR3 sequence is 13 residues long. Looked up from germline, CDR1 is SGHDT and CDR2 is YYEEEE. V was clipped by 0 bases and J by 7 bases, with 8 bases between them. This CDR3 is CASSLGPGNEQFF. The CDR3 nucleotides are TGTGCCAGCAGCTTGGGTCCAGGAAATGAGCAGTTCTTC.

The V and J genes are TRBV29-1 and TRBJ2-1, with 12 bases fitting TRBD2. This CDR3 has 16 amino acids. V was clipped by 2 bases and J by 4 bases; unmatched bases: 6. In germline, CDR1 is SQVTM, CDR2 ANQGSEA. CDR3 protein: CSVEFASGGVYNEQFF. CDR3 DNA sequence: TGCAGCGTTGAATTTGCTAGCGGGGGGGTATACAATGAGCAGTTCTTC.

On this clone: The same CDR3 is also encoded by other DNA sequences in this sample. The V call is TRBV18, the J call TRBJ1-1; no clear D. Trimming removed 2 bases at V and 1 base at J, with 5 bases between. The CDR3 extends over 13 amino acids. The germline V gene has CDR1 KGHSH and CDR2 LQKENI. The CDR3 nucleotides read TGTGCCAGCTCACCAGTTAGGAACACTGAAGCTTTCTTT. Encoded protein: CASSPVRNTEAFF.

The chain recombines TRBV6-6 with TRBJ1-4; D gene uncertain. Germline V CDR1 and CDR2: MNHNY, SVGAGI (reference sequence). The V gene lost 6 bases and the J gene lost 7 bases, with 18 bases spanning the gap. The CDR3 length is 15 residues. CDR3 in amino acids: CASRRIRVGGEKLFF. As DNA, the CDR3 is TGTGCCAGCAGGAGGATCCGGGTCGGTGGTGAAAAACTGTTTTTT.

The CDR3 loop reads CASSEEGRGFPYEQYV. In DNA, the CDR3 is TGTGCCAGCAGTGAAGAGGGGCGGGGGTTTCCCTACGAGCAGTACGTC. The V call is TRBV6-1, the J call TRBJ2-7; TRBD2 matches at 7 bases. CDR1 is MNHNS, CDR2 SASEGT, per germline. The trim removed 1 base at V and 2 bases at J, leaving 8 bases unmatched. CDR3 length equals 16 residues.

The chain has TRBV15 and TRBJ2-4; 7 positions match TRBD1. CDR1 is LNHNV and CDR2 is YYDKDF in the germline V gene (reference sequence). This CDR3 has 17 residues. Losses at the gene ends were 5 bases for V and 3 bases for J; bases not matched to a gene: 13. CDR3 sequence (DNA): TGTGCCACCAGCTCCCGGGACAGTTCTTTGCGCAAAAACATTCAGTACTTC. It codes for CATSSRDSSLRKNIQYF.

A note on this clone: One end of the junction varies from germline; a read error may be responsible. The chain combines TRBV7-7 with TRBJ2-1, with 14 bases identical to TRBD2. Germline V CDR1 and CDR2: SSHAT, FNYEAQ (reference sequence). This CDR3 is built from 15 residues. The CDR3 is CASSLGLAGADEQFF. The CDR3 region has the DNA TGTGCTAGCAGCTTGGGACTAGCGGGAGCCGATGAGCAGTTCTTC.

The chain employs TRBV7-8 and TRBJ1-2; 11 bases match TRBD1. This CDR3 has 15 residues. J was trimmed by 6 bases and V by 2 bases; bases with no gene match: 5. CDR1 SGHVS and CDR2 FQNEAQ come from the germline V gene. CDR3 loop: CASSLQGQGANGYTF. The DNA for the CDR3 is TGTGCCAGCAGCTTACAAGGACAGGGGGCGAATGGCTACACCTTC.